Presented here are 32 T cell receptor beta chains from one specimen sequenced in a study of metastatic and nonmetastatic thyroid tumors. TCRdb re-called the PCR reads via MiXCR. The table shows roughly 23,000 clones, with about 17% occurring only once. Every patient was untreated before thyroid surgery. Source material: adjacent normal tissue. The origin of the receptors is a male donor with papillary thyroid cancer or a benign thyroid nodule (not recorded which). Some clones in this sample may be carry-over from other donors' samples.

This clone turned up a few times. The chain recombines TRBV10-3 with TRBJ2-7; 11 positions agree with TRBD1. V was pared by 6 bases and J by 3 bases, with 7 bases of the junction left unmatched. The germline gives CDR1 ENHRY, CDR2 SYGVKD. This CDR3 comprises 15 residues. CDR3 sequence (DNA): TGTGCCATCAGCTGGCTAGGGACAGGGGGCTACGAGCAGTACTTC. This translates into CAISWLGTGGYEQYF.

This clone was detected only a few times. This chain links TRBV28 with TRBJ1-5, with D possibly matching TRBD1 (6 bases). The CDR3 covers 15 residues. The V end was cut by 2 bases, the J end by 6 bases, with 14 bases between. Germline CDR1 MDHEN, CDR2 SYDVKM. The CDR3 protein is CASSLRGAWGQPQHF. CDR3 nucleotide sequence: TGTGCCAGCAGTTTACGGGGGGCATGGGGTCAGCCCCAGCATTTT.

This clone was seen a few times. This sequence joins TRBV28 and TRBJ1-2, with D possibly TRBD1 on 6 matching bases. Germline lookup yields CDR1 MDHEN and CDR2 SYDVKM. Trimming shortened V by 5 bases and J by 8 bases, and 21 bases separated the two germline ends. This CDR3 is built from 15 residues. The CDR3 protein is CASSAGQSQVEGYTF. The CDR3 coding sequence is TGTGCCAGCAGTGCGGGACAATCCCAAGTGGAGGGCTACACCTTC.

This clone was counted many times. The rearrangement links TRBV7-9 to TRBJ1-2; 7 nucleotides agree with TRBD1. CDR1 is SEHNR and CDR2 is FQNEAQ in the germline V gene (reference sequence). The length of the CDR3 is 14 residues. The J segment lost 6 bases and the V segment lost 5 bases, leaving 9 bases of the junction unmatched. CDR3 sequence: CASSHGTALHGYTF. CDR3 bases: TGTGCCAGCAGCCATGGGACAGCTCTTCATGGCTACACCTTC.

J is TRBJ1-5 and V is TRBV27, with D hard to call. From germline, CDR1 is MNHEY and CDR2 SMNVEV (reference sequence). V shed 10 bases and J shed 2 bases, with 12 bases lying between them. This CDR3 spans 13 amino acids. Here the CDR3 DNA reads TGTGCCACCAGAGGGTTCGGCAATCAGCCCCAGCATTTT. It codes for CATRGFGNQPQHF.

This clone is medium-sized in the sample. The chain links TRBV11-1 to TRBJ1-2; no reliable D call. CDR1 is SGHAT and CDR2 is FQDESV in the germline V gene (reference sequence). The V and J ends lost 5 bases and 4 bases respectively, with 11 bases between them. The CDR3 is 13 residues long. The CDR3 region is CASSGGVVYGYTF. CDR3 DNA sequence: TGTGCCAGCAGCGGTGGAGTTGTCTATGGCTACACCTTC.

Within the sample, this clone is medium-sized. CDR3 sequence: CASSNRGNTEAFF. The CDR3 nucleotides are TGTGCCAGCAGCAACAGGGGGAACACTGAAGCTTTCTTT. The chain links TRBV27 to TRBJ1-1, with 7 bases that match TRBD1. Unmatched junction bases numbered 2, after V lost 6 bases and J lost 1 base. This CDR3 region has 13 residues. CDR1 and CDR2 (germline): MNHEY, SMNVEV (reference sequence).

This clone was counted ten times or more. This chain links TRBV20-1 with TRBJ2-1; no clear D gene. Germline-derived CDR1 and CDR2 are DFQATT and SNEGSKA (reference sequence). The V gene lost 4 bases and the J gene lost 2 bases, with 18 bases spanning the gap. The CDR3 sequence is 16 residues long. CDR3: CSAIARAAGTYNEQFF. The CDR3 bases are TGCAGTGCTATAGCAAGGGCGGCAGGAACCTACAATGAGCAGTTCTTC.

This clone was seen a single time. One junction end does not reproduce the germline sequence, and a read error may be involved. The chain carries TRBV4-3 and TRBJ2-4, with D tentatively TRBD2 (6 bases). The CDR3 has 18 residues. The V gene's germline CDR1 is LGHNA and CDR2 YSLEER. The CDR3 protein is CASSQDRRGSEARNIQYF. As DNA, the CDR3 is TGCGCCAGCAGCCAAGATAGGAGGGGTAGCGAAGCCAGAAACATCCAGTACTTC.

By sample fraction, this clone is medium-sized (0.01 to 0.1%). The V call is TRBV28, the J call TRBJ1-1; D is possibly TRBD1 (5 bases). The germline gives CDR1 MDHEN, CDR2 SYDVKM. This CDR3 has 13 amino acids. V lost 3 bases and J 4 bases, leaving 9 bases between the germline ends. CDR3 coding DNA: TGTGCCAGCAGTTTTTTCCAGGGCACTGAAGCTTTCTTT. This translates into CASSFFQGTEAFF.

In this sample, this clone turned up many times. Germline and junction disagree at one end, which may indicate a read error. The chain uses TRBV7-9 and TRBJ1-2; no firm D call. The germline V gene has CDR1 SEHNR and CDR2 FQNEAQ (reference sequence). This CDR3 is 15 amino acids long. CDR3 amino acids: CASSNDIGVRGGCTF. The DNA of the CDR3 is TGTGCCAGCAGTAACGATATAGGAGTCCGTGGCGGCTGCACCTTC.

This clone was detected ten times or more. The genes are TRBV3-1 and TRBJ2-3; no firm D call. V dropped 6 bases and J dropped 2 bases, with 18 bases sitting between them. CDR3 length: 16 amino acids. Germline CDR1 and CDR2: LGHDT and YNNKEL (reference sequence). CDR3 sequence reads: CASSPGRQQITDTQYF. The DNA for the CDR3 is TGTGCCAGCAGTCCCGGGCGGCAGCAGATCACAGATACGCAGTATTTT.

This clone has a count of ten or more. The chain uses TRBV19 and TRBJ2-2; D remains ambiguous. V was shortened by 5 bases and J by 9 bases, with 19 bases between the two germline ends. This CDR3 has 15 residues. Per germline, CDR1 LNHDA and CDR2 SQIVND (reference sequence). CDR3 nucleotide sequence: TGTGCCAGTAGTTGGTTGGCGGCAGGTACGAGGGAGCTGTTTTTT. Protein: CASSWLAAGTRELFF. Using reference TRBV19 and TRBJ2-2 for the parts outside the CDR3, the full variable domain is DGGITQSPKYLFRKEGQNVTLSCEQNLNHDAMYWYRQDPGQGLRLIYYSQIVNDFQKGDIAEGYSVSREKKESFPLTVTSAQKNPTAFYLCASSWLAAGTRELFFGEGSRLTVL.

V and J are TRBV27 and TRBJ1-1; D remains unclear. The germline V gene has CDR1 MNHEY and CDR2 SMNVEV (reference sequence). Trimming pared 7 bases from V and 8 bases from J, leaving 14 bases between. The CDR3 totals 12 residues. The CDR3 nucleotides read TGTGCCAGCATCCCAACGCATGGCGAAGCTTTCTTT. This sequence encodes CASIPTHGEAFF.

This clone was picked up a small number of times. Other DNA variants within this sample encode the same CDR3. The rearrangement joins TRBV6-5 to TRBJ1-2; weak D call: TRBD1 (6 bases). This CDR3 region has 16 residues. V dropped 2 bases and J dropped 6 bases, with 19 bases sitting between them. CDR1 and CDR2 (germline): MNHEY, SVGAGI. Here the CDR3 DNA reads TGTGCCAGCAGTTACACCTCACAGGGAGGGGTGGATGGCTACACCTTC. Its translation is CASSYTSQGGVDGYTF.

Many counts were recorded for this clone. The CDR3 sequence: CASSQAPTSGRITGELFF. CDR3 coding DNA: TGCGCCAGCAGCCAAGCCCCGACTAGCGGGAGGATCACCGGGGAGCTGTTTTTT. The rearrangement uses TRBV4-3 and TRBJ2-2, with TRBD2 identical over 13 bases. The V gene end was trimmed by 1 base and the J gene end by 4 bases; junction bases not matched to a gene: 6. The germline CDR1 and CDR2 sequences are LGHNA and YSLEER. CDR3 length: 18 residues.

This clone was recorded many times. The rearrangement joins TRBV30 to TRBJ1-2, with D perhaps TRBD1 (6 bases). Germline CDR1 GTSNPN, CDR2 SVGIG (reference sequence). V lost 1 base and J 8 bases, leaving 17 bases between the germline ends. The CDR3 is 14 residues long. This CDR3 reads CAWSAGDPTPGYTF. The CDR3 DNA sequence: TGTGCCTGGAGTGCAGGGGATCCCACCCCCGGCTACACCTTC.

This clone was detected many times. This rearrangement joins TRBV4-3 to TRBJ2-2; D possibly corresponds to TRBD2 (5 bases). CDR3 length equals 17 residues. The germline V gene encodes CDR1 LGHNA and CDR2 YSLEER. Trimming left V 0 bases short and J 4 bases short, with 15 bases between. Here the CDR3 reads CASSQDPSGAATGELFF. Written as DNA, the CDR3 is TGCGCCAGCAGCCAAGATCCGAGCGGAGCCGCCACCGGGGAGCTGTTTTTT.

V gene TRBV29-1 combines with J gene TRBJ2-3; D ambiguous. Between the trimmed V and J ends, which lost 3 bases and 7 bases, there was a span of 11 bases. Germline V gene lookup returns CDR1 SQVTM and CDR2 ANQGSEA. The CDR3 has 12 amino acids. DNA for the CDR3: TGCAGCGTTGAGTCTGGTCAGCATACGCAGTATTTT. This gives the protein CSVESGQHTQYF.

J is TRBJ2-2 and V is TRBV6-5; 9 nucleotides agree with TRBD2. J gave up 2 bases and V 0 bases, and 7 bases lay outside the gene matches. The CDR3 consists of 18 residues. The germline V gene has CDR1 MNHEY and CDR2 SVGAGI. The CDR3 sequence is CASSYSQGLALNTGELFF. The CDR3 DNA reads TGTGCCAGCAGTTACTCACAAGGACTAGCGCTAAACACCGGGGAGCTGTTTTTT.

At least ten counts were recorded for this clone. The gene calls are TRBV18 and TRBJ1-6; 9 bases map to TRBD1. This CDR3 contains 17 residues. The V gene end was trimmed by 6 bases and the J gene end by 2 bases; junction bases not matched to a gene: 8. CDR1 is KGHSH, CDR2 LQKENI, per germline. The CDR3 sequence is CASSLGQGFAYNSPLHF. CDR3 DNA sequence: TGTGCCAGCTCGCTCGGACAGGGGTTCGCCTATAATTCACCCCTCCACTTT.

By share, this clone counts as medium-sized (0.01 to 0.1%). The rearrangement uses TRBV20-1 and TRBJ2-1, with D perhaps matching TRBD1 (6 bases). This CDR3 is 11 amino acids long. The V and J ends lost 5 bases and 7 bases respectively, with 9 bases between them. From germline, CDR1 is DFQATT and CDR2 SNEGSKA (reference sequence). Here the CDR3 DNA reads TGCAGTGCTGGACAGAAAAATGAGCAGTTCTTC. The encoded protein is CSAGQKNEQFF.

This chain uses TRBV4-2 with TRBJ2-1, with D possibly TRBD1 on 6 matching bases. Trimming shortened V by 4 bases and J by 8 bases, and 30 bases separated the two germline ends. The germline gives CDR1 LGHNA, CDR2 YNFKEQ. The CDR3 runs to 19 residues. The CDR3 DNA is TGTGCCAGCAGCCGAATGACCTCCCCCCAGTACAGGGTGCTTTATGAGCAGTTCTTC. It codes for CASSRMTSPQYRVLYEQFF.

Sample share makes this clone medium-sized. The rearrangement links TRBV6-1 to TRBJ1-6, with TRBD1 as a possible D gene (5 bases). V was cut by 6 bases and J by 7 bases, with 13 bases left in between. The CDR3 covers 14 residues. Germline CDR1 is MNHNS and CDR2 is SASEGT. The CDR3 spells CASSPGRINSPLHF. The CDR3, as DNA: TGTGCCAGCAGCCCGGGACGGATAAATTCACCCCTCCACTTT.

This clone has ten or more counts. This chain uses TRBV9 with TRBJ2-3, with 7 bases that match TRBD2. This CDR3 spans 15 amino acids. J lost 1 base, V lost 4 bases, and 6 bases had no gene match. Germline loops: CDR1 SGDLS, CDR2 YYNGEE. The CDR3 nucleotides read TGTGCCAGCAGCCCTAGCGGCTCTGGCACAGATACGCAGTATTTT. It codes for CASSPSGSGTDTQYF.

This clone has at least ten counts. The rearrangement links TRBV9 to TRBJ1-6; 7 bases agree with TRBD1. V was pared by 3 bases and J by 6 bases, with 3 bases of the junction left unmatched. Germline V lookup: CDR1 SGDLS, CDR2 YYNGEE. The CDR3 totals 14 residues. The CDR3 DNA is TGTGCCAGCAGCGCGGGACAGACTAATTCACCCCTCCACTTT. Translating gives CASSAGQTNSPLHF.

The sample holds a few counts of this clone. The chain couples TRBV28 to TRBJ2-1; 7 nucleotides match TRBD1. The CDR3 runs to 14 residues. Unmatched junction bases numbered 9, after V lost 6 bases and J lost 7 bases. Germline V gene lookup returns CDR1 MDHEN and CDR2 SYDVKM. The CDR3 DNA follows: TGTGCCAGCAGCCCTGGGGACAGTTTTAATGAGCAGTTCTTC. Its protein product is CASSPGDSFNEQFF.

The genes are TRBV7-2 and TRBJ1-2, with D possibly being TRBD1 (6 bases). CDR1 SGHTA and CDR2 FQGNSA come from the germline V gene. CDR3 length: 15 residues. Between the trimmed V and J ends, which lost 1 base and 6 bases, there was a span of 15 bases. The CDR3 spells CASSLVAEGGDGYTF. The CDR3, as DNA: TGTGCCAGCAGCTTAGTAGCCGAGGGGGGGGATGGCTACACCTTC.

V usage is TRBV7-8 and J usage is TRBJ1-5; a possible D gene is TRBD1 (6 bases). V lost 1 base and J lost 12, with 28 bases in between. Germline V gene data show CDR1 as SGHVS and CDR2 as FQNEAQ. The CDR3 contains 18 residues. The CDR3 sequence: CASSLVGGAQGLNQNQHF. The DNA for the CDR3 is TGTGCCAGCAGCTTAGTCGGCGGTGCACAGGGCCTGAATCAGAACCAGCATTTT.

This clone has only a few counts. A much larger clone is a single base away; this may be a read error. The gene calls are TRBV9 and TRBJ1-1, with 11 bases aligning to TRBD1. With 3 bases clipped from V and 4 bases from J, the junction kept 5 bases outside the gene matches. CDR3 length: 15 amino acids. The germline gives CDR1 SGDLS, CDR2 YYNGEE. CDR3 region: CASSAGTGGCTEAFF. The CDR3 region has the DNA TGTGCCAGCAGCGCCGGGACAGGGGGTTGCACTGAAGCTTTCTTT.

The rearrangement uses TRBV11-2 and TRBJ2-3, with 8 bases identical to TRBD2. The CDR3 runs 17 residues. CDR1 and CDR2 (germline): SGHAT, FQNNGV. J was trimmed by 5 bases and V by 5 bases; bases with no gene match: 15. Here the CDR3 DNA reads TGTGCCAGCAGCGAACCCACGGCCGGGAGGGGGGGAGATACGCAGTATTTT. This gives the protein CASSEPTAGRGGDTQYF.

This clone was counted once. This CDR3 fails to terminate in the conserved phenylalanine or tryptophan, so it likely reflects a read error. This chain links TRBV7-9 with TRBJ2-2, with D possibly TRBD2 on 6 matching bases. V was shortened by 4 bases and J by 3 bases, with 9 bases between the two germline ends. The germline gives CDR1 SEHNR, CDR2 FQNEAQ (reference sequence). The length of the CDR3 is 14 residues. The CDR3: CASSSRGYTGELFL. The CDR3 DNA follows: TGTGCCAGCAGCTCACGGGGGTACACCGGGGAGCTGTTTCTT.